Following are 17 T cell receptor beta chains from one sample sequenced in a study of T cell changes during pregnancy in multiple sclerosis. The repertoire was sequenced with immunoSEQ multiplex PCR; TCRdb's copy has only in-frame clones and lacks some. The sample includes around 97,000 clones, roughly nine tenths of them seen just once. Sequencing was performed on peripheral blood, taken after pregnancy. The receptors stem from a female donor with multiple sclerosis, enrolled in a pregnancy study.

J is TRBJ2-6 and V is TRBV30; D might be TRBD2 (6 bases). CDR1 and CDR2 from the germline V gene are GTSNPN and SVGIG (reference sequence). V lost 4 bases, J lost 9 bases, and 10 bases lay in between. This CDR3 has 12 amino acids. For the CDR3, the DNA is TGTGCCTGGATGGGAGGACTCAACGTCCTGACTTTC. Residues: CAWMGGLNVLTF.

The sample holds one count of this clone. The chain combines TRBV2 with TRBJ2-1; possible D gene TRBD2, 5 bases. The germline gives CDR1 SNHLY, CDR2 FYNNEI. Trimming shortened V by 4 bases and J by 9 bases, and 22 bases separated the two germline ends. CDR3 size: 16 residues. The CDR3 sequence is CASSVKGFGIFSEQFF. DNA of the CDR3: TGTGCCAGCAGTGTAAAAGGCTTCGGGATTTTTAGTGAGCAGTTCTTC.

This clone was observed once. V gene TRBV27 combines with J gene TRBJ2-7; TRBD1 aligns across 10 bases. V lost 6 bases and J lost 4; bases outside the gene matches: 6. CDR3 size: 14 residues. Germline assignment: CDR1 MNHEY and CDR2 SMNVEV (reference sequence). DNA for the CDR3: TGTGCCAGCAGAATGACAGGGGGCATTTACGAGCAGTACTTC. The encoded protein is CASRMTGGIYEQYF.

The chain is built from TRBV19 and TRBJ2-1; 7 positions agree with TRBD1. J gave up 4 bases and V 1 base, and 7 bases lay outside the gene matches. This CDR3 has 16 amino acids. Germline CDR1 is LNHDA and CDR2 is SQIVND (reference sequence). CDR3 sequence reads: CASSIGGMTGYNEQFF. CDR3 sequence (DNA): TGTGCCAGTAGTATAGGTGGTATGACAGGGTACAATGAGCAGTTCTTC.

V usage is TRBV7-9 and J usage is TRBJ2-1, with 8 bases identical to TRBD1. V was clipped by 1 base and J by 6 bases; unmatched bases: 2. This CDR3 is 14 amino acids long. The germline V gene has CDR1 SEHNR and CDR2 FQNEAQ (reference sequence). CDR3 amino acids: CASSLGTGFNEQFF. CDR3 DNA sequence: TGTGCCAGCAGCTTAGGGACAGGGTTCAATGAGCAGTTCTTC.

The J gene is TRBJ1-2, the V gene TRBV6-1, with 8 bases that match TRBD1. Looked up from germline, CDR1 is MNHNS and CDR2 is SASEGT. V trimming: 6 bases; J trimming: 4 bases; junction bases outside the gene matches: 10. There are 15 residues in the CDR3. CDR3 coding DNA: TGTGCCAGCAGAGCAGGGGGCAGGTTCATCTATGGCTACACCTTC. It yields the protein CASRAGGRFIYGYTF.

The chain uses TRBV25-1 and TRBJ2-2; TRBD2 aligns across 7 bases. Germline trimming cut 4 bases from V and 7 bases from J; bases unmatched to any gene: 3. The CDR3 covers 13 residues. Germline V lookup: CDR1 MGHDK, CDR2 SYGVNS. The CDR3 DNA reads as TGTGCCAGCAGTGGACTAGCCGGCGGGGAGCTGTTTTTT. Its translation: CASSGLAGGELFF.

The V and J genes are TRBV28 and TRBJ1-5; 11 bases match TRBD1. The CDR3 consists of 15 residues. CDR1 and CDR2 (germline): MDHEN, SYDVKM. V shed 6 bases and J 7 bases; nucleotides not matched to a gene: 8. The CDR3 sequence: CASRYRDRGGQPQHF. The CDR3 nucleotides read TGTGCCAGCAGATACCGGGACAGGGGGGGGCAGCCCCAGCATTTT. The whole variable domain, remainder taken from reference TRBV28 and TRBJ1-5, is DVKVTQSSRYLVKRTGEKVFLECVQDMDHENMFWYRQDPGLGLRLIYFSYDVKMKEKGDIPEGYSVSREKKERFSLILESASTNQTSMYLCASRYRDRGGQPQHFGDGTRLSIL.

The chain employs TRBV9 and TRBJ2-7, with D uncertain. The germline V gene encodes CDR1 SGDLS and CDR2 YYNGEE. With 5 bases removed from V and 3 bases from J, the gap between germline ends came to 15 bases. The CDR3 sequence is 14 residues long. As DNA, the CDR3 is TGTGCCAGCAGTTTCCAACCCCGAGGCTACGAGCAGTACTTC. It encodes CASSFQPRGYEQYF.

CDR3 DNA sequence: TGTGCCAGCATTTCCCGGGACAGGGCCCCCTATGGCTACACCTTC. Amino acid sequence: CASISRDRAPYGYTF. The genes are TRBV5-5 and TRBJ1-2; 9 nucleotides match TRBD1. V shed 6 bases, J shed 4 bases, and the junction held 10 bases outside the gene matches. CDR3 length: 15 amino acids. In germline, CDR1 is SGHKS, CDR2 YYEKEE (reference sequence). The full variable domain, in which reference TRBV5-5 and TRBJ1-2 provide the parts outside the CDR3, is DAGVTQSPTHLIKTRGQQVTLRCSPISGHKSVSWYQQVLGQGPQFIFQYYEKEERGRGNFPDRFSARQFPNYSSELNVNALLLGDSALYLCASISRDRAPYGYTFGSGTRLTVV.

In this sample, this clone turned up a few times. This sequence joins TRBV7-8 and TRBJ1-5; D possibly corresponds to TRBD1 (6 bases). The CDR3 runs to 14 residues. CDR1 and CDR2 (germline): SGHVS, FQNEAQ. Deletions cut 5 bases from V and 7 bases from J, with 15 bases between. The DNA of the CDR3 is TGTGCCAGCAGCCCACAGGGACAAGGGCAGCCCCAGCATTTT. Translating gives CASSPQGQGQPQHF.

The CDR3 nucleotides read TGTGCCATCAGGGAAGGGGCGGGGAGCACAGATACGCAGTATTTT. Protein product: CAIREGAGSTDTQYF. The chain is built from TRBV10-3 and TRBJ2-3; weak D call: TRBD2 (6 bases). The CDR3 covers 15 residues. V dropped 6 bases and J dropped 0 bases, with 13 bases sitting between them. Germline CDR1 and CDR2: ENHRY and SYGVKD.

This chain joins TRBV7-2 and TRBJ1-2; D possibly corresponds to TRBD1 (6 bases). Germline V CDR1 and CDR2: SGHTA, FQGNSA. V lost 1 base to trimming and J lost 5 bases, with 11 bases between them. CDR3 length: 14 residues. The CDR3 coding sequence is TGTGCCAGCAGCTTAGTAGGGGGAGAGTATGGCTACACCTTC. Translated, it gives CASSLVGGEYGYTF. Filled out from reference TRBV7-2 and TRBJ1-2, the complete variable domain reads GAGVSQSPSNKVTEKGKDVELRCDPISGHTALYWYRQSLGQGLEFLIYFQGNSAPDKSGLPSDRFSAERTGGSVSTLTIQRTQQEDSAVYLCASSLVGGEYGYTFGSGTRLTVV.

This clone was counted a single time. J is TRBJ2-3 and V is TRBV4-3, with 9 positions matching TRBD2. J lost 4 bases, V lost 0 bases, and 11 bases had no gene match. Germline V CDR1 and CDR2: LGHNA, YSLEER. The CDR3 runs to 18 residues. The CDR3 DNA sequence: TGCGCCAGCAGCCAAGATCTTGGCGGGGGGGCCCCCGCAGATACGCAGTATTTT. It translates to CASSQDLGGGAPADTQYF.

This chain connects TRBV4-2 to TRBJ2-1; 12 nucleotides agree with TRBD2. The V gene's germline CDR1 is LGHNA and CDR2 YNFKEQ. After removal of 2 bases from V and 8 bases from J, the junction contained 13 bases not matched to a gene. The CDR3 sequence is 18 residues long. The CDR3 loop reads CASSQQTSGSLELYEQFF. Here the CDR3 DNA reads TGTGCCAGCAGCCAACAGACTAGCGGGAGCCTGGAGCTATATGAGCAGTTCTTC.

V and J are TRBV6-1 and TRBJ2-1, with TRBD2 matching 13 bases. Trimming cost V 5 bases and J 6 bases; bases outside gene matches: 4. Germline loops: CDR1 MNHNS, CDR2 SASEGT. The CDR3 length is 15 residues. The CDR3 DNA sequence: TGTGCCAGCAGTAGGACTAGCGGGAGTCGCAATGAGCAGTTCTTC. Its translation: CASSRTSGSRNEQFF.

The gene calls are TRBV6-1 and TRBJ2-1; D is possibly TRBD1 (6 bases). This CDR3 has 16 residues. Germline CDR1 reads MNHNS; CDR2 reads SASEGT. With 2 bases removed from V and 6 bases from J, the gap between germline ends came to 17 bases. The CDR3, as DNA: TGTGCCAGCAGTGAACTCCGGGACACAAAATTCAATGAGCAGTTCTTC. Its translation is CASSELRDTKFNEQFF.